A selection of T cell receptor beta chains follows, all from one sample in a study of T cell responses to AZD1222 COVID-19 vaccine. Measured with immunoSEQ multiplex PCR; TCRdb has only the in-frame clones, and not every one. The sample contains roughly 120,000 clones, approximately 83% of which appear only once. The material was peripheral blood, obtained on day 0 of MenACWY control vaccination. The receptors were gathered from an adult in good health. Both conserved end residues are part of each CDR3. D genes are given only for firm matches. Expanded clones get a size class; other rows say once, few or many, or leave the size out.

J gene	V gene	D gene	clone size	CDR3 protein	CDR3 DNA
TRBJ2-7	TRBV18	.	.	CASSPGTDTYEQYF	TGTGCCAGCTCACCAGGGACGGATACCTACGAGCAGTACTTC
TRBJ2-7	TRBV6-5	.	.	CASSTGPSYEQYF	TGTGCCAGCAGTACGGGACCATCCTACGAGCAGTACTTC
TRBJ2-1	TRBV6-2/TRBV6-3	TRBD2	few	CASSRGTSGGGFF	TGTGCCAGCAGTCGTGGGACTAGCGGGGGAGGGTTCTTC
TRBJ1-6	TRBV4-3	.	.	CASSQDNRDRSLHF	TGCGCCAGCAGCCAAGATAATAGGGACCGATCTCTCCACTTT
TRBJ2-1	TRBV11-3	.	once	CASSAPSAGYSYNEQFF	TGTGCCAGCAGCGCTCCTAGCGCGGGCTACTCCTACAATGAGCAGTTCTTC
TRBJ2-2	TRBV5-1	TRBD2	.	CASSISGTSVNTGELFF	TGCGCCAGCAGCATCTCCGGGACTAGCGTCAACACCGGGGAGCTGTTTTTT
TRBJ2-5	TRBV29-1	TRBD1	.	CSVGDREETQYF	TGCAGCGTGGGGGACAGGGAAGAGACCCAGTACTTC
TRBJ1-6	TRBV19	.	.	CASSGYNSPLHF	TGTGCCAGTAGTGGGTATAATTCACCCCTCCACTTT
TRBJ2-7	TRBV12-3/TRBV12-4	.	.	CASSSDSSYEQYF	TGTGCCAGCAGTTCGGACAGCTCCTACGAGCAGTACTTC
TRBJ2-2	TRBV2	.	.	CASRENTGELFF	TGTGCCAGCAGAGAAAACACCGGGGAGCTGTTTTTT
TRBJ2-5	TRBV28	TRBD1	few	CASSSPDRGGGETQYF	TGTGCCAGCAGTTCGCCGGACAGGGGAGGTGGAGAGACCCAGTACTTC
TRBJ1-5	TRBV10-2	.	.	CASSDPSGNQPQHF	TGCGCCAGCAGTGACCCCAGTGGGAATCAGCCCCAGCATTTT
TRBJ1-6	TRBV5-1	TRBD1	.	CASSSSVGGGNNSPLHF	TGCGCCAGCAGCTCCTCTGTAGGGGGCGGCAATAATTCACCCCTCCACTTT
TRBJ1-2	TRBV6-6	TRBD1	.	CASSYSLQGALTF	TGTGCCAGCAGTTACTCATTGCAGGGGGCTTTGACCTTC
TRBJ2-3	TRBV7-2	TRBD2	.	CASSLGGASGDFTDTQYF	TGTGCCAGCAGCTTAGGGGGAGCTAGCGGGGATTTCACAGATACGCAGTATTTT
TRBJ1-2	TRBV19	TRBD1	.	CASKETGNYGYTF	TGTGCCAGTAAGGAGACAGGGAACTATGGCTACACCTTC
TRBJ2-2	TRBV6-5	.	.	CASFAGGSLTGELFF	TGTGCCAGTTTCGCAGGGGGGAGCCTTACCGGGGAGCTGTTTTTT
TRBJ1-2	TRBV9	.	.	CASSVEGFVGGGGYTF	TGTGCCAGCAGCGTAGAGGGTTTCGTGGGAGGCGGCGGCTACACCTTC
TRBJ1-3	TRBV3-1/TRBV3-2	.	.	CASSHSYTSRRGSGNTIYF	TGTGCCAGCAGCCATTCGTACACGTCGAGGAGAGGCTCTGGAAACACCATATATTTT
TRBJ1-2	TRBV14	TRBD1	.	CASSLPGQGHYGYTF	TGTGCCAGCAGCCTCCCGGGACAGGGGCACTATGGCTACACCTTC
TRBJ1-1	TRBV5-1	TRBD1	.	CASNALGTGGAVQNTEAFF	TGCGCCAGCAACGCACTAGGGACAGGGGGCGCTGTTCAGAACACTGAAGCTTTCTTT
TRBJ2-3	TRBV11-2	.	.	CASSSSFGSSTDTQYF	TGTGCCAGCAGTTCCTCTTTTGGGTCTAGCACAGATACGCAGTATTTT
TRBJ2-1	TRBV9	.	.	CASSVGRSSYNEQFF	TGTGCCAGCAGCGTAGGCAGAAGCTCCTACAATGAGCAGTTCTTC
TRBJ1-2	TRBV9	.	.	CASSVGGAIGYTF	TGTGCCAGCAGCGTAGGGGGTGCCATTGGCTACACCTTC
TRBJ2-5	TRBV19	.	.	CASSMDGLGTQYF	TGTGCCAGTAGTATGGACGGCCTGGGGACCCAGTACTTC
TRBJ1-2	TRBV4-3	TRBD1	.	CASSQDRGPNYGYTF	TGCGCCAGCAGCCAAGACAGGGGGCCTAACTATGGCTACACCTTC
TRBJ2-5	TRBV7-9	.	.	CASSLGVAQETQYF	TGTGCCAGCAGCTTAGGAGTTGCGCAAGAGACCCAGTACTTC
TRBJ2-5	TRBV5-1	TRBD2	.	CASSLTSAYFQETQYF	TGCGCCAGCAGCTTGACTAGCGCCTATTTCCAAGAGACCCAGTACTTC
TRBJ2-7	TRBV28	.	.	CASRSGPYEQYF	TGTGCCAGCAGGTCGGGACCCTACGAGCAGTACTTC
TRBJ1-4	TRBV3-1/TRBV3-2	.	once	CASSSTGLELFF	TGTGCCAGCAGCAGCACAGGGTTGGAACTGTTTTTT
TRBJ1-4	TRBV6-5	TRBD1	.	CASSYFGQGGEKLFF	TGTGCCAGCAGTTATTTTGGACAGGGCGGTGAAAAACTGTTTTTT
TRBJ1-6	TRBV27	.	.	CASSLFGQTNSPLHF	TGTGCCAGCAGTTTATTCGGACAGACCAATTCACCCCTCCACTTT
TRBJ2-2	TRBV29-1	.	.	CSVRTRVPGELFF	TGCAGCGTCCGCACCAGGGTCCCCGGGGAGCTGTTTTTT
TRBJ1-6	TRBV9	TRBD1	.	CASSVLGQGNSPLHF	TGTGCCAGCAGCGTACTGGGACAGGGTAATTCACCCCTCCACTTT
TRBJ2-2	TRBV4-1	TRBD1	once	CASRGQENTLTGELFF	TGCGCCAGCAGAGGACAGGAGAATACCTTAACCGGGGAGCTGTTTTTT
TRBJ2-7	TRBV5-4	.	few	CASSFPAGEDEQYF	TGTGCCAGCAGCTTCCCCGCAGGGGAGGACGAGCAGTACTTC
TRBJ2-7	TRBV4-3	.	.	CASSQVHGASYEQYF	TGCGCCAGCAGCCAAGTGCACGGTGCCTCCTACGAGCAGTACTTC
TRBJ2-7	TRBV7-8	.	.	CASSVYGAPYEQYF	TGTGCCAGCAGCGTTTACGGGGCCCCCTACGAGCAGTACTTC
TRBJ2-3	TRBV5-8	.	once	CASSLVVLAADTQYF	TGTGCCAGCAGCTTGGTGGTACTAGCCGCAGATACGCAGTATTTT